This passage covers 13 T cell receptor beta chains from one sample sequenced in a study of CD8 T cells in ankylosing spondylitis. Whole-study findings and limits: Roughly 8 highly homologous variants formed a TCR beta motif that appeared characteristic of ankylosing spondylitis blood.

MiXCR, applied by TCRdb to the 5' RACE reads, yields one record per CDR3 protein. The data hold more than 650,000 distinct CDR3 sequences, with about 11% observed a single time. These receptors' antigens are unknown. Sequencing input: blood, either unsorted or a sorted T cell fraction (not recorded which). Receptors were obtained from a male donor with ankylosing spondylitis.

On this clonotype: This may be a read error, as it is one base from a much larger clone. The CDR3: CASSRQVAGAGELFF. The CDR3 coding sequence is TGTGCCAGCAGCCGACAGGTGGCGGGCGCCGGGGAGCTGTTTTTT. The chain recombines TRBV6-1 with TRBJ2-2; D might be TRBD1 (6 bases). V lost 6 bases to trimming and J lost 6 bases, with 17 bases between them. In germline, CDR1 is MNHNS, CDR2 SASEGT. This CDR3 is built from 15 residues.

This clonotype was counted a few times. CDR3 DNA sequence: TGCAGTGCTAGTGGGGGACAGGCCCTCTCCTACAATGAGCAGTTCTTC. Encoded protein: CSASGGQALSYNEQFF. The chain uses TRBV20-1 and TRBJ2-1; 8 nucleotides match TRBD1. This CDR3 has 16 residues. After removal of 3 bases from V and 0 bases from J, the junction contained 7 bases not matched to a gene. Germline CDR1 reads DFQATT; CDR2 reads SNEGSKA (reference sequence).

This clonotype was detected many times. This chain uses TRBV29-1 with TRBJ1-1, with D hard to call. CDR1 is SQVTM, CDR2 ANQGSEA, per germline. This CDR3 comprises 11 residues. The V gene lost 5 bases and the J gene lost 5 bases, with 9 bases spanning the gap. In DNA, the CDR3 is TGCAGCGTTTTTAGGGCGACTGAAGCTTTCTTT. Residues: CSVFRATEAFF. Combining the CDR3 with reference TRBV29-1 and TRBJ1-1 gives the whole variable domain SAVISQKPSRDICQRGTSLTIQCQVDSQVTMMFWYRQQPGQSLTLIATANQGSEATYESGFVIDKFPISRPNLTFSTLTVSNMSPEDSSIYLCSVFRATEAFFGQGTRLTVV.

This clonotype was seen only a few times. The chain joins TRBV20-1 to TRBJ2-2; either TRBD1 or TRBD2 may supply D (6 bases each). Trimming left V 3 bases short and J 1 base short, with 12 bases between. Germline V CDR1 and CDR2: DFQATT, SNEGSKA (reference sequence). The CDR3 spans 15 residues. This chain's CDR3 is CSASMGGLNTGELFF. Here the CDR3 DNA reads TGCAGTGCTAGTATGGGGGGCCTGAACACCGGGGAGCTGTTTTTT.

This clonotype was recorded many times. V usage is TRBV5-4 and J usage is TRBJ2-5; 7 bases align to TRBD1. Losses at the gene ends were 4 bases for V and 5 bases for J; bases not matched to a gene: 5. Germline lookup yields CDR1 SGHNT and CDR2 YYREEE (reference sequence). The CDR3 spans 13 residues. The CDR3, as DNA: TGTGCCAGCAGCCCGACAGGGCACGAGACCCAGTACTTC. Residues: CASSPTGHETQYF.

This clonotype showed up many times. The chain couples TRBV4-3 to TRBJ1-6; no reliable D call. The germline V and J ends were trimmed by 0 bases and 8 bases, with 5 bases remaining between them. Germline V gene sequence: CDR1 LGHNA, CDR2 YSLEER. The CDR3 has 13 amino acids. The CDR3 sequence: CASSQESHSPLHF. The CDR3 bases are TGCGCCAGCAGCCAAGAGAGTCATTCACCCCTCCACTTT.

This clonotype has just a few counts. The genes are TRBV7-2 and TRBJ2-1; no definite D call. The CDR3 runs to 14 residues. Trimming left V 1 base short and J 6 bases short, with 10 bases between. In germline, CDR1 is SGHTA, CDR2 FQGNSA. The CDR3 protein is CASSLDPNSNEQFF. The CDR3 DNA is TGTGCCAGCAGCTTAGACCCAAATTCCAATGAGCAGTTCTTC.

The chain combines TRBV30 with TRBJ2-2; D unresolved. This CDR3 is 12 amino acids long. Germline CDR1 and CDR2: GTSNPN and SVGIG (reference sequence). V dropped 3 bases and J dropped 4 bases, with 6 bases sitting between them. CDR3 protein: CAWRDRTGELFF. CDR3 nucleotides: TGTGCCTGGAGGGATCGCACCGGGGAGCTGTTTTTT.

The chain combines TRBV2 with TRBJ2-7; 8 nucleotides line up with TRBD2. The CDR3 covers 13 residues. The V gene end was trimmed by 10 bases and the J gene end by 2 bases; junction bases not matched to a gene: 7. CDR1 is SNHLY, CDR2 FYNNEI, per germline. DNA for the CDR3: TGTGCCACCTTCTGGCGGGGGGCCTACGAGCAGTACTTC. Encoded protein: CATFWRGAYEQYF.

This clonotype appeared a few times. This sequence joins TRBV7-3 and TRBJ1-2; tentatively, D is TRBD1 (5 bases). Germline V lookup: CDR1 SGHTA, CDR2 FQGTGA. The CDR3 consists of 14 residues. The ends were cut back, 5 bases at V and 4 bases at J, with 14 bases in the middle. Here the CDR3 DNA reads TGTGCCAGCAGCCCGGGCCTGGGGGTCTATGGCTACACCTTC. It codes for CASSPGLGVYGYTF.

The genes are TRBV12-3 or TRBV12-4 and TRBJ1-1, with D uncertain. The CDR3 has 12 residues. The germline V and J ends were trimmed by 1 base and 8 bases, with 8 bases remaining between them. This CDR3 is CASSLGIGEAFF. The DNA of the CDR3 is TGTGCCAGCAGTTTAGGGATTGGGGAAGCTTTCTTT.

This clonotype was picked up a small number of times. The chain has TRBV5-6 and TRBJ2-7; 10 bases map to TRBD1. J was trimmed by 3 bases and V by 4 bases; bases with no gene match: 16. CDR3 size: 18 residues. Germline V gives CDR1 SGHDT, CDR2 YYEEEE. The chain's CDR3 is CASSTLSGTGDLYYEQYF. The CDR3 DNA reads as TGTGCCAGCAGCACGTTATCCGGGACAGGGGATTTGTACTACGAGCAGTACTTC.

At least ten counts were recorded for this clonotype. The chain has TRBV5-1 and TRBJ1-1; weak D call: TRBD1 (6 bases). Per germline, CDR1 SGHRS and CDR2 YFSETQ. The CDR3 is 13 amino acids. V lost 3 bases and J 11 bases, leaving 17 bases between the germline ends. The chain's CDR3 is CASSSDTGLVAFF. CDR3 bases: TGCGCCAGCAGCTCGGATACAGGGTTGGTGGCTTTCTTT.